Here is one T cell receptor beta chain with its context. As yet, its antigen is unknown. The data were obtained in a study of cytomegalovirus exposure and HLA in healthy donors. Study results and limitations: An ancestry cluster, one associated with Asian ancestry, reportedly showed fewer N-insertions than the approximately 700-donor mean in a later analysis. The investigators catalogued 180 or so TCR beta chains as cytomegalovirus-associated. About 87% or about 30% of the time was how often most TCR beta V segments were productive, according to an earlier analysis.

Nominally healthy donors were sampled, though unrecorded immune exposures were likely. PCR involved 60 Vbeta and 13 Jbeta primers. Data came from immunoSEQ multiplex PCR; TCRdb stores just in-frame clones and leaves some out. The sample includes some 120,000 clones, roughly three fifths seen only once; the top ten take 9.5%. Losses at the gene ends were 4 bases for V and 0 bases for J; bases not matched to a gene: 0. The CDR3 contains 14 residues. CDR1 and CDR2 from the germline V gene are MNHNS and SASEGT. Sequenced: PBMCs. This clonotype was obtained from a woman aged 40 to 50 in good health and CMV-seropositive. The rearrangement uses TRBV6-1 and TRBJ1-1, with 9 bases aligning to TRBD1. The CDR3 DNA sequence: TGTGCCAGCAGTGGGACAGGGGTGAACACTGAAGCTTTCTTT. Encoded protein: CASSGTGVNTEAFF.